These 5 T cell receptor beta chains were all obtained from the same sample, sequenced in a study of T cell responses to AZD1222 COVID-19 vaccine. The table came from immunoSEQ multiplex PCR; TCRdb's copy has only in-frame clones and leaves some out. The sample yields about 84,000 clones, approximately 85% seen once. The sample in question was peripheral blood, obtained 28 days after the second AZD1222 dose. The receptors were sampled from an adult who received the AZD1222 COVID-19 vaccine.

The rearrangement uses TRBV3-1 (or the pseudogene TRBV3-2) and TRBJ1-1; D uncertain. Looked up from germline, CDR1 is LGHDT and CDR2 is YNNKEL (reference sequence). This CDR3 contains 13 residues. The V and J ends lost 4 bases and 4 bases respectively, with 10 bases between them. Written as DNA, the CDR3 is TGTGCCAGCAGCCCCAACGTGGGCACTGAAGCTTTCTTT. Translated: CASSPNVGTEAFF.

The genes are TRBV11-1 and TRBJ2-1; the match to TRBD1 covers 7 bases. V lost 5 bases, J lost 12 bases, and 7 bases stayed unmatched. The germline gives CDR1 SGHAT, CDR2 FQDESV (reference sequence). CDR3 size: 12 residues. The CDR3 protein is CASSHGTASQFF. CDR3 coding DNA: TGTGCCAGCAGCCACGGGACAGCCTCGCAGTTCTTC. Filled out from reference TRBV11-1 and TRBJ2-1, the complete variable domain reads EAEVAQSPRYKITEKSQAVAFWCDPISGHATLYWYRQILGQGPELLVQFQDESVVDDSQLPKDRFSAERLKGVDSTLKIQPAELGDSAMYLCASSHGTASQFFGPGTRLTVL.

This clone was detected once. The V call is TRBV5-1, the J call TRBJ2-5; 8 bases agree with TRBD1. The CDR3 consists of 14 residues. Germline CDR1 reads SGHRS; CDR2 reads YFSETQ. The trim removed 0 bases at V and 6 bases at J, leaving 4 bases unmatched. The CDR3 nucleotides are TGCGCCAGCAGCTTGGATACAGGGGGAAAGACCCAGTACTTC. Encoded protein: CASSLDTGGKTQYF.

The chain recombines TRBV12-3 or TRBV12-4 with TRBJ1-2; 9 nucleotides match TRBD1. The CDR3 totals 13 residues. Trimming cost V 5 bases and J 4 bases; bases outside gene matches: 2. The CDR3 nucleotides are TGTGCCAGCAGTCCGACAGGGGGCTATGGCTACACCTTC. Translating it yields CASSPTGGYGYTF.

The chain uses TRBV19 and TRBJ1-1, with D unresolved. The CDR3 spans 15 residues. The germline CDR1 and CDR2 sequences are LNHDA and SQIVND (reference sequence). With 3 bases removed from V and 0 bases from J, the gap between germline ends came to 11 bases. The CDR3 sequence: CASSIPTQMNTEAFF. CDR3 DNA: TGTGCCAGTAGTATCCCGACACAGATGAACACTGAAGCTTTCTTT.